This passage covers 21 T cell receptor beta chains from one sample sequenced in a study of early T cells in non-severe SARS-CoV-2 infection. One entry per CDR3 protein, called by TCRdb with MiXCR from the 5' RACE reads. The sample includes 100,000 to 150,000 distinct CDR3 sequences, about 16% of them seen just once. The specimen was whole blood. The receptor source for this set is an adult who was a healthcare worker with PCR-confirmed SARS-CoV-2 infection or an uninfected control (not recorded which).

In this sample, this clonotype turned up a few times. The J gene is TRBJ1-1, the V gene TRBV30; D perhaps matches TRBD1 (5 bases). The CDR3 is 13 residues long. Germline V gene lookup returns CDR1 GTSNPN and CDR2 SVGIG (reference sequence). Trimming removed 5 bases at V and 11 bases at J, with 21 bases between. CDR3 sequence (DNA): TGTGCCTGGTCCCGGGACTCCCAAAACGATGCTTTCTTT. It yields the protein CAWSRDSQNDAFF.

This clonotype was counted only a few times. V gene TRBV5-1 combines with J gene TRBJ2-3; D not resolved. Trimming left V 4 bases short and J 3 bases short, with 12 bases between. Germline V gene lookup returns CDR1 SGHRS and CDR2 YFSETQ. This CDR3 has 14 amino acids. The CDR3 nucleotides are TGCGCCAGCAGCAAGACGGTGGCAACAGATACGCAGTATTTT. The encoded protein is CASSKTVATDTQYF.

The chain couples TRBV7-2 to TRBJ1-6, with D tentatively TRBD1 (5 bases). The CDR3 has 14 amino acids. The germline gives CDR1 SGHTA, CDR2 FQGNSA. V shed 2 bases and J shed 6 bases, with 8 bases lying between them. The CDR3 coding sequence is TGTGCCAGCAGCTTAATTGGGACTAATTCACCCCTCCACTTT. It encodes CASSLIGTNSPLHF. The whole variable domain, remainder taken from reference TRBV7-2 and TRBJ1-6, is GAGVSQSPSNKVTEKGKDVELRCDPISGHTALYWYRQSLGQGLEFLIYFQGNSAPDKSGLPSDRFSAERTGGSVSTLTIQRTQQEDSAVYLCASSLIGTNSPLHFGNGTRLTVT.

V gene TRBV4-1 combines with J gene TRBJ1-1, with D possibly TRBD1 on 5 matching bases. CDR1 and CDR2 from the germline V gene are MGHRA and YSYEKL. The CDR3 spans 13 residues. V gave up 8 bases and J gave up 1 base, with 11 bases separating them. Here the CDR3 DNA reads TGCGCCAGCCAGGGAGTTCGGAACACTGAAGCTTTCTTT. It specifies CASQGVRNTEAFF.

This clonotype was found a few times. The chain is built from TRBV18 and TRBJ2-3; 8 nucleotides align to TRBD2. Per germline, CDR1 KGHSH and CDR2 LQKENI. The V and J ends lost 3 bases and 5 bases, in that order; junction bases with no gene match: 4. The CDR3 runs to 14 residues. The CDR3 coding sequence is TGTGCCAGCTCACCGGGACTAGAGCAAGATACGCAGTATTTT. Amino acid sequence: CASSPGLEQDTQYF.

The chain links TRBV12-3 or TRBV12-4 to TRBJ1-5; D gene ambiguous. The CDR3 contains 13 residues. V was shortened by 4 bases and J by 3 bases, with 7 bases between the two germline ends. The chain's CDR3 is CASSSTNNQPQHF. The CDR3 bases are TGTGCCAGCAGTTCTACGAACAATCAGCCCCAGCATTTT.

With respect to this clonotype: This may be a read error, as it is one base from a much larger clone. The chain is built from TRBV10-1 and TRBJ2-1; D might be TRBD1 (6 bases). V gave up 7 bases and J gave up 5 bases, with 21 bases separating them. Germline V CDR1 and CDR2: WNHNN, SYGVQD (reference sequence). The CDR3 totals 16 residues. The CDR3 spells CASTTRVGAPDNEQFF. CDR3 DNA sequence: TGCGCCAGCACCACAAGGGTGGGGGCCCCGGACAATGAGCAGTTCTTC.

The chain is built from TRBV4-1 and TRBJ1-2, with TRBD1 matching over 9 bases. Germline CDR1 is MGHRA and CDR2 is YSYEKL. J was trimmed by 4 bases and V by 3 bases; bases with no gene match: 9. The CDR3 spans 16 residues. The CDR3 DNA reads as TGCGCCAGCAGCCATTACTCGACAGGGGGAGGCTATGGCTACACCTTC. This sequence encodes CASSHYSTGGGYGYTF.

As regards this clonotype: A read error may account for a junction end that differs from germline. V usage is TRBV7-9 and J usage is TRBJ1-2; possibly TRBD1 for D (5 bases). From germline, CDR1 is SEHNR and CDR2 FQNEAQ (reference sequence). This CDR3 is built from 12 residues. In DNA, the CDR3 is TGTGCCAGCGGACATACCAACTTTGGCTACACCTTC. Protein sequence: CASGHTNFGYTF.

The chain combines TRBV4-2 with TRBJ2-3; 14 bases match TRBD2. Germline loops: CDR1 LGHNA, CDR2 YNFKEQ. The CDR3 runs to 19 residues. Germline trimming cut 0 bases from V and 2 bases from J; bases unmatched to any gene: 7. CDR3 in DNA: TGTGCCAGCAGCCAAGAGGGACTAGCGGGGGCCGAACTCACAGATACGCAGTATTTT. Translating it yields CASSQEGLAGAELTDTQYF.

This clonotype appeared a few times. The V call is TRBV6-1, the J call TRBJ1-5; the match to TRBD1 covers 8 bases. Trimming cost V 8 bases and J 0 bases; bases outside gene matches: 9. The CDR3 totals 16 residues. CDR1 MNHNS and CDR2 SASEGT come from the germline V gene. The CDR3 sequence is CASQNWDRYSNQPQHF. The CDR3 DNA reads TGTGCCAGCCAAAACTGGGACAGGTATAGCAATCAGCCCCAGCATTTT.

This chain joins TRBV9 and TRBJ2-3; D tentatively reads TRBD1 or TRBD2 (5 bases each). Trimming stripped 3 bases from V and 11 bases from J, with 13 bases between. Germline V gene data show CDR1 as SGDLS and CDR2 as YYNGEE. The CDR3 totals 12 residues. CDR3 protein: CASSASGTQQYF. The CDR3 DNA follows: TGTGCCAGCAGCGCCTCCGGGACGCAGCAGTATTTT.

This clonotype has only a few counts. The chain uses TRBV7-2 and TRBJ2-2, with D uncertain. The V gene's germline CDR1 is SGHTA and CDR2 FQGNSA. V was trimmed by 5 bases and J by 2 bases, leaving 9 bases between them. CDR3 length equals 14 residues. The CDR3 region has the DNA TGTGCCAGCAGCCCCCGGGTAAACACCGGGGAGCTGTTTTTT. Encoded protein: CASSPRVNTGELFF.

There are a few counts of this clonotype. The chain is built from TRBV6-5 and TRBJ2-1, with 10 bases aligning to TRBD2. Germline assignment: CDR1 MNHEY and CDR2 SVGAGI. This CDR3 contains 17 residues. V lost 10 bases to trimming and J lost 1 base; unmatched junction nucleotides: 13. Here the CDR3 reads CATQRAGGLGSYNEQFF. The CDR3 DNA is TGTGCCACCCAAAGAGCGGGGGGGCTAGGGTCCTACAATGAGCAGTTCTTC.

This clonotype has more than one count but fewer than ten. The chain recombines TRBV6-5 with TRBJ2-1; 8 nucleotides agree with TRBD2. CDR3 length: 16 amino acids. CDR1 and CDR2 (germline): MNHEY, SVGAGI. J lost 7 bases, V lost 0 bases, and 8 bases had no gene match. DNA of the CDR3: TGTGCCAGCAGTTACTCGAGAGCGGGGGCCTTGAATGAGCAGTTCTTC. It yields the protein CASSYSRAGALNEQFF.

The chain carries TRBV5-4 and TRBJ2-7; 8 bases are a match to TRBD2. The CDR3 sequence is 15 residues long. J gave up 2 bases and V 2 bases, and 6 bases lay outside the gene matches. CDR1 is SGHNT and CDR2 is YYREEE in the germline V gene (reference sequence). The CDR3, as DNA: TGTGCCAGCAGCTTTGCGGGGGGCCTAACCTACGAGCAGTACTTC. Translated: CASSFAGGLTYEQYF. The full variable domain, in which reference TRBV5-4 and TRBJ2-7 provide the parts outside the CDR3, is ETGVTQSPTHLIKTRGQQVTLRCSSQSGHNTVSWYQQALGQGPQFIFQYYREEENGRGNFPPRFSGLQFPNYSSELNVNALELDDSALYLCASSFAGGLTYEQYFGPGTRLTVT.

Here the CDR3 DNA reads TGCGCCAGCAGCGACGGGACAGGCCAGTCGATTACTGAAGCTTTCTTT. Residues: CASSDGTGQSITEAFF. The V gene is TRBV5-1, the J gene TRBJ1-1, with 8 bases matching TRBD1. There are 16 residues in the CDR3. CDR1 SGHRS and CDR2 YFSETQ come from the germline V gene. With 4 bases clipped from V and 5 bases from J, the junction kept 13 bases outside the gene matches.

A word on this clonotype: A read error may account for a junction end that differs from germline. The genes are TRBV7-9 and TRBJ1-1, with no clear D. CDR1 is SEHNR, CDR2 FQNEAQ, per germline (reference sequence). The CDR3 has 12 residues. The CDR3 DNA sequence: TGTACCAGCAGTAAGGGAGGGACTGAAGCTTTCTTT. Amino acid sequence: CTSSKGGTEAFF.

In this sample, this clonotype turned up a few times. CDR3 in DNA: TGTGCCAGTATGGACTCTATGAATGAGCAGTTCTTC. Translating it yields CASMDSMNEQFF. This chain joins TRBV12-3 or TRBV12-4 and TRBJ2-1; a possible D gene is TRBD2 (5 bases). CDR3 length: 12 amino acids. With 9 bases removed from V and 7 bases from J, the gap between germline ends came to 13 bases.

The chain joins TRBV5-6 to TRBJ2-7; TRBD2 matches at 14 bases. Per the germline V gene, CDR1 is SGHDT and CDR2 is YYEEEE. CDR3 length: 14 amino acids. Trimming cost V 4 bases and J 5 bases; bases outside gene matches: 2. CDR3 in DNA: TGTGCCAGCAGCCTGGGACTAGCGGGGGACGAGCAGTACTTC. This gives the protein CASSLGLAGDEQYF.

The genes are TRBV12-3 or TRBV12-4 and TRBJ2-7; 8 bases map to TRBD1. Losses at the gene ends were 6 bases for V and 5 bases for J; bases not matched to a gene: 3. The CDR3 extends over 12 amino acids. CDR3 amino acids: CASSPGQDEQYF. The CDR3 DNA sequence: TGTGCCAGCAGCCCGGGACAGGACGAGCAGTACTTC.